The following is a TCR beta chain sequence with its context. Each CDR3 protein is one row after TCRdb ran MiXCR on the 5' RACE reads. The profile shows around 50,000 distinct CDR3 sequences, more than 15% of them singletons. The CDR3 runs 14 residues. V was pared by 6 bases and J by 1 base, with 12 bases between. CDR1 is MNHNY, CDR2 SVGAGI, per germline (reference sequence). Sequencing was carried out using naive CD4+ T cells sorted from blood. Subset noted: naive CD4+ T cells, CD4+CD45RA+CD25-. The sequence was collected from a female donor with breast cancer. The rearrangement uses TRBV6-6 and TRBJ1-1; D gene unclear. This CDR3 reads CASRGSTANTEAFF. In DNA form, the CDR3 reads TGTGCCAGCAGGGGATCTACAGCGAACACTGAAGCTTTCTTT.